This record concerns one T cell receptor beta chain sequence. The target antigen is unknown. These data are taken from a study of CD8 T cells in ankylosing spondylitis. Findings of the study overall: Past studies reported some motif variants in reactive arthritis synovial fluid and blood. Clones that were linked to disease were CD8+ and were relatively rare in peripheral blood. The authors reported significant enrichment of disease-linked clones in matched ankylosing spondylitis synovial fluid. Within ankylosing spondylitis blood, a TCR beta motif made up of roughly eight highly homologous variants appeared to be characteristic.

MiXCR was run by TCRdb on the 5' RACE reads, yielding one entry per CDR3 protein. In the table there are more than 650,000 distinct CDR3 sequences, roughly 10% of which are singletons. Trimming removed 7 bases from V and 4 bases from J; junction bases left unmatched: 13. This CDR3 has 16 amino acids. The J gene is TRBJ2-5, the V gene TRBV12-3 or TRBV12-4; TRBD2 matches at 9 bases. The clonotype comes from a male donor with ankylosing spondylitis. The material sequenced was blood, either unsorted or a sorted T cell fraction (not recorded which). The CDR3 DNA reads TGTGCCAGCACCGAGACTAGCGGAAAGGACGGAGAGACCCAGTACTTC. It yields the protein CASTETSGKDGETQYF.